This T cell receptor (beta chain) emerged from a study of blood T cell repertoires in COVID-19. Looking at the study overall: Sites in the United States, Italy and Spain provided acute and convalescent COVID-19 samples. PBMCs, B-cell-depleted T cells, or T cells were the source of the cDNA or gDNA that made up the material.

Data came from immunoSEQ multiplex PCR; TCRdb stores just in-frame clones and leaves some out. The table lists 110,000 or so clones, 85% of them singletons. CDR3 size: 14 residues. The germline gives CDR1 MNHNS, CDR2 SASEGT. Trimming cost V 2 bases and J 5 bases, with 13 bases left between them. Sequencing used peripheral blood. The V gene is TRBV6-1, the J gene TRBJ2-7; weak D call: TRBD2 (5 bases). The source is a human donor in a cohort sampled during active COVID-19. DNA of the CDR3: TGTGCCAGCAGTGAATTGGCTGGGAGTCACGAGCAGTACTTC. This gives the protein CASSELAGSHEQYF.